This T cell receptor (beta chain) was identified in a study of blood T cells in healthy people across ages. Findings and limits, study-wide: Because sorting was not performed, PBMCs prevented conclusive naive versus antigen-experienced comparison.

Roughly 10 milliliters of peripheral blood were drawn from each donor. A sample-barcoded 5' primer and a J-beta primer mix were used in a second PCR of roughly 6 to 12 cycles. Each CDR3 protein gets one entry after TCRdb re-called the 5' RACE reads with MiXCR. Here the sample spans roughly 1.9 million distinct CDR3 sequences, around 42% being singletons. This clonotype was observed a single time. The antigen is undetermined. The CDR3 consists of 16 residues. The germline V gene has CDR1 LNHNV and CDR2 YYDKDF (reference sequence). The source material was blood. The clonotype comes from a human donor in good health. The J gene is TRBJ2-4, the V gene TRBV15; D may match TRBD1 or TRBD2 (5 bases each). The J call may be mistaken, given a closer DNA end match to TRBJ2-7. This chain's CDR3 is CATSGQTRTGLYEQYF. CDR3 in DNA: TGTGCCACCAGCGGACAAACTAGGACCGGCCTCTACGAGCAGTACTTC.